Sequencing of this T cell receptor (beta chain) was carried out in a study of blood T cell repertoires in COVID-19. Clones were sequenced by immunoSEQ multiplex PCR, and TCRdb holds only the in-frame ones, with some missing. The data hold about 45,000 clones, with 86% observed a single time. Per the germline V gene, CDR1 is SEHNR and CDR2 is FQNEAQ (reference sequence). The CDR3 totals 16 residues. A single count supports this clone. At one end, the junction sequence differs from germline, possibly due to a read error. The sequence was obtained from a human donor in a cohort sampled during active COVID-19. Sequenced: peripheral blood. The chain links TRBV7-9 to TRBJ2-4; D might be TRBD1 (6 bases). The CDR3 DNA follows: TGTGCCAGCAGTTTAGATGGAAGGGGGGCCAAAAACATTCAGTACTTC. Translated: CASSLDGRGAKNIQYF.